Listed here are 27 T cell receptor beta chains from one sample, sequenced in a study of blood T cell repertoires in COVID-19. The data were produced by immunoSEQ multiplex PCR, yet TCRdb's version contains in-frame clones alone and is incomplete. This sample has hundreds of thousands of clones, with around 84% found just once. What was sequenced was peripheral blood. The receptor source for this set is a man at least 80 years old with acute or convalescent COVID-19.

The V gene is TRBV19, the J gene TRBJ2-2; 9 nucleotides agree with TRBD2. The CDR3 contains 16 residues. V lost 5 bases, J lost 4 bases, and 8 bases stayed unmatched. The germline gives CDR1 LNHDA, CDR2 SQIVND (reference sequence). This chain's CDR3 is CASSGAGGLGTGELFF. DNA of the CDR3: TGTGCCAGTAGTGGTGCGGGAGGGCTAGGCACCGGGGAGCTGTTTTTT. Full variable domain (outside the CDR3, taken from reference TRBV19 and TRBJ2-2): DGGITQSPKYLFRKEGQNVTLSCEQNLNHDAMYWYRQDPGQGLRLIYYSQIVNDFQKGDIAEGYSVSREKKESFPLTVTSAQKNPTAFYLCASSGAGGLGTGELFFGEGSRLTVL.

This chain links TRBV7-8 with TRBJ2-5; 9 bases are a match to TRBD2. CDR3 length: 14 amino acids. Germline CDR1 reads SGHVS; CDR2 reads FQNEAQ. With 5 bases clipped from V and 5 bases from J, the junction kept 6 bases outside the gene matches. The CDR3 is CASSQIAGVETQYF. CDR3 DNA: TGTGCCAGCAGCCAAATAGCGGGAGTGGAGACCCAGTACTTC. Full variable domain (rest looked up from reference TRBV7-8 and TRBJ2-5): GAGVSQSPRYKVAKRGQDVALRCDPISGHVSLFWYQQALGQGPEFLTYFQNEAQLDKSGLPSDRFFAERPEGSVSTLKIQRTQQEDSAVYLCASSQIAGVETQYFGPGTRLLVL.

A few counts support this clone. The chain joins TRBV14 to TRBJ1-2, with no clear D. Trimming left V 4 bases short and J 2 bases short, with 8 bases between. This CDR3 spans 13 amino acids. The V gene's germline CDR1 is SGHDN and CDR2 FVKESK. CDR3 in amino acids: CASSPRVNYGYTF. Here the CDR3 DNA reads TGTGCCAGCAGCCCTCGAGTGAACTATGGCTACACCTTC. Variable domain in full (rest from reference TRBV14 and TRBJ1-2): EAGVTQFPSHSVIEKGQTVTLRCDPISGHDNLYWYRRVMGKEIKFLLHFVKESKQDESGMPNNRFLAERTGGTYSTLKVQPAELEDSGVYFCASSPRVNYGYTFGSGTRLTVV.

The gene calls are TRBV7-9 and TRBJ1-1; 7 bases are a match to TRBD1. Germline loops: CDR1 SEHNR, CDR2 FQNEAQ (reference sequence). The CDR3 has 16 amino acids. Trimming took 4 bases from V and 0 from J; bases not matched to a gene: 8. The CDR3 DNA sequence: TGTGCCAGCAGCTCGCGGACAGGAGGAATGAACACTGAAGCTTTCTTT. It yields the protein CASSSRTGGMNTEAFF.

About this clone: In the same sample, other DNA sequences code for this CDR3. V gene TRBV18 combines with J gene TRBJ1-2; the D gene is possibly TRBD1 (5 bases). Germline CDR1 and CDR2: KGHSH and LQKENI. The CDR3 sequence is 14 residues long. The ends were cut back, 2 bases at V and 0 bases at J, with 7 bases in the middle. CDR3 bases: TGTGCCAGCTCACCAACAGGAGCTAACTATGGCTACACCTTC. Translated: CASSPTGANYGYTF.

V is TRBV10-3 and J is TRBJ2-5, with 7 bases identical to TRBD1. Germline values: CDR1 ENHRY, CDR2 SYGVKD. The CDR3 is 14 residues long. The ends lost 1 base at V and 5 bases at J; junction bases unmatched: 4. The CDR3: CAISEFDREETQYF. The CDR3 bases are TGTGCCATCAGTGAGTTTGACAGGGAGGAGACCCAGTACTTC.

The gene calls are TRBV30 and TRBJ1-5; 7 bases agree with TRBD1. V trimming: 1 base; J trimming: 4 bases; junction bases outside the gene matches: 1. The germline gives CDR1 GTSNPN, CDR2 SVGIG (reference sequence). The CDR3 loop spans 13 amino acids. The CDR3 protein is CAWSATGNQPQHF. The CDR3 nucleotides are TGTGCCTGGAGTGCGACAGGGAATCAGCCCCAGCATTTT.

V is TRBV25-1 and J is TRBJ2-3; a weak D match, TRBD1 (6 bases). There are 16 residues in the CDR3. The germline gives CDR1 MGHDK, CDR2 SYGVNS. The V gene lost 3 bases and the J gene lost 3 bases, with 16 bases spanning the gap. In DNA form, the CDR3 reads TGTGCCAGCAGTGACAAGAGGGGGAGAATTACAGATACGCAGTATTTT. This sequence encodes CASSDKRGRITDTQYF. The full variable domain, completed using reference TRBV25-1 and TRBJ2-3, is EADIYQTPRYLVIGTGKKITLECSQTMGHDKMYWYQQDPGMELHLIHYSYGVNSTEKGDLSSESTVSRIRTEHFPLTLESARPSHTSQYLCASSDKRGRITDTQYFGPGTRLTVL.

The V call is TRBV5-1, the J call TRBJ2-3; 10 nucleotides match TRBD2. Trimming at V came to 5 bases and at J to 5 bases, leaving 5 bases not matched to a gene. This CDR3 comprises 14 residues. Germline loops: CDR1 SGHRS, CDR2 YFSETQ. This CDR3 reads CASSLQREGDTQYF. DNA for the CDR3: TGCGCCAGCAGTTTACAGCGGGAGGGAGATACGCAGTATTTT. Full variable domain (rest looked up from reference TRBV5-1 and TRBJ2-3): KAGVTQTPRYLIKTRGQQVTLSCSPISGHRSVSWYQQTPGQGLQFLFEYFSETQRNKGNFPGRFSGRQFSNSRSEMNVSTLELGDSALYLCASSLQREGDTQYFGPGTRLTVL.

To note about this clone: The same CDR3 also results from other DNA sequences found in this sample. The V and J genes are TRBV18 and TRBJ1-1; 9 positions agree with TRBD1. The germline V gene has CDR1 KGHSH and CDR2 LQKENI. V shed 2 bases, J shed 1 base, and the junction held 2 bases outside the gene matches. The CDR3 contains 15 residues. CDR3: CASSPGTGRNTEAFF. The CDR3 nucleotides read TGTGCCAGCTCACCAGGGACAGGGCGGAACACTGAAGCTTTCTTT. Combining the CDR3 with reference TRBV18 and TRBJ1-1 gives the whole variable domain NAGVMQNPRHLVRRRGQEARLRCSPMKGHSHVYWYRQLPEEGLKFMVYLQKENIIDESGMPKERFSAEFPKEGPSILRIQQVVRGDSAAYFCASSPGTGRNTEAFFGQGTRLTVV.

Comments on this clone: Additional DNA sequences in this sample encode the identical CDR3. The CDR3 bases are TGTGCCAGCAGTGGACAGGGGCTAGGACAGCCCCAGCATTTT. Residues: CASSGQGLGQPQHF. This rearrangement joins TRBV2 to TRBJ1-5; 8 bases are shared with TRBD1. The CDR3 consists of 14 residues. Per germline, CDR1 SNHLY and CDR2 FYNNEI. The V segment lost 4 bases and the J segment 7 bases; nucleotides outside the gene matches: 6. Full variable domain (remainder filled in from reference TRBV2 and TRBJ1-5): EPEVTQTPSHQVTQMGQEVILRCVPISNHLYFYWYRQILGQKVEFLVSFYNNEISEKSEIFDDQFSVERPDGSNFTLKIRSTKLEDSAMYFCASSGQGLGQPQHFGDGTRLSIL.

This clone came up once. The rearrangement links TRBV3-1 (or the pseudogene TRBV3-2) to TRBJ2-7; the match to TRBD1 covers 7 bases. CDR3 length: 13 residues. CDR1 and CDR2 (germline): LGHDT, YNNKEL (reference sequence). With V trimmed by 6 bases and J by 5 bases, 7 bases remained unmatched. This CDR3 is CASSPHDRDEQYF. The CDR3, as DNA: TGTGCCAGCAGTCCTCACGACAGGGACGAGCAGTACTTC.

This sequence joins TRBV9 and TRBJ2-3; 8 bases line up with TRBD1. CDR1 SGDLS and CDR2 YYNGEE come from the germline V gene. V lost 1 base, J lost 4 bases, and 8 bases stayed unmatched. The CDR3 sequence is 16 residues long. CDR3 sequence reads: CASSVRSGGIADTQYF. The CDR3 DNA is TGTGCCAGCAGCGTAAGATCAGGGGGCATCGCAGATACGCAGTATTTT.

The chain's CDR3 is CASSDPSSGISGNTIYF. CDR3 DNA sequence: TGTGCCAGCAGCGATCCAAGCTCCGGGATCTCTGGAAACACCATATATTTT. The gene calls are TRBV7-9 and TRBJ1-3; D remains ambiguous. Per germline, CDR1 SEHNR and CDR2 FQNEAQ (reference sequence). Trimming pared 5 bases from V and 0 bases from J, leaving 17 bases between. The CDR3 covers 17 residues.

The rearrangement links TRBV6-5 to TRBJ2-3; TRBD2 matches at 8 bases. Trimming at V came to 7 bases and at J to 0 bases, leaving 3 bases not matched to a gene. This CDR3 comprises 14 residues. Germline V gene lookup returns CDR1 MNHEY and CDR2 SVGAGI. The CDR3 region has the DNA TGTGCCAGCAAAACTAGCGGAAGCACAGATACGCAGTATTTT. This sequence encodes CASKTSGSTDTQYF.

This chain uses TRBV5-8 with TRBJ2-1; 7 bases fit TRBD2. The CDR3 is made up of 14 amino acids. J was trimmed by 6 bases and V by 2 bases; bases with no gene match: 5. Germline loops: CDR1 SGHTS, CDR2 YDEGEE. This CDR3 reads CASSFPASGNEQFF. The CDR3, as DNA: TGTGCCAGCAGCTTTCCCGCTAGCGGCAATGAGCAGTTCTTC.

This chain joins TRBV5-4 and TRBJ2-5; 11 nucleotides match TRBD1. V lost 5 bases and J lost 1; bases outside the gene matches: 4. From germline, CDR1 is SGHNT and CDR2 YYREEE (reference sequence). The CDR3 is 15 amino acids. The CDR3 loop reads CASRKGTGGQETQYF. For the CDR3, the DNA is TGTGCCAGCAGAAAAGGGACAGGGGGCCAAGAGACCCAGTACTTC.

This clone was counted only a few times. The V call is TRBV24-1, the J call TRBJ2-3; TRBD1 might be the D (7 bases). This CDR3 contains 15 residues. The germline V gene has CDR1 KGHDR and CDR2 SFDVKD. V lost 3 bases, J lost 4 bases, and 13 bases lay in between. The CDR3 region has the DNA TGTGCCACCAGTGATCGGGGGCAGGGGGCAGATACGCAGTATTTT. Protein: CATSDRGQGADTQYF.

J is TRBJ1-2 and V is TRBV7-9, with TRBD1 matching 9 bases. This CDR3 region has 16 residues. The germline V gene has CDR1 SEHNR and CDR2 FQNEAQ (reference sequence). V lost 0 bases to trimming and J lost 4 bases; unmatched junction nucleotides: 6. CDR3 sequence: CASSLARDRVSYGYTF. The CDR3 region has the DNA TGTGCCAGCAGCTTAGCGAGGGACAGGGTTAGCTATGGCTACACCTTC.

The chain is built from TRBV7-7 and TRBJ2-7; D call uncertain. CDR3 size: 18 residues. Germline lookup yields CDR1 SSHAT and CDR2 FNYEAQ (reference sequence). CDR3 DNA sequence: TGTGCTAGCAGCTTAGTGGCAGAACTGCCGACCCACCTCGGGGAGCAGTACGTC. The encoded protein is CASSLVAELPTHLGEQYV.

The V call is TRBV19, the J call TRBJ2-3; TRBD1 matches 7 bases. V was pared by 5 bases and J by 5 bases, with 7 bases of the junction left unmatched. The germline V gene encodes CDR1 LNHDA and CDR2 SQIVND (reference sequence). This CDR3 region has 14 residues. CDR3 in amino acids: CASSLRQGKDTQYF. The DNA of the CDR3 is TGTGCCAGTAGTCTCCGACAGGGTAAAGATACGCAGTATTTT.

This clone was seen a single time. The chain joins TRBV30 to TRBJ1-2; D is unclear. This CDR3 is built from 12 residues. V lost 2 bases and J lost 0, with 4 bases in between. Germline V lookup: CDR1 GTSNPN, CDR2 SVGIG (reference sequence). CDR3 nucleotide sequence: TGTGCCTGGAGTACTGCTAACTATGGCTACACCTTC. Residues: CAWSTANYGYTF.

The rearrangement uses TRBV5-4 and TRBJ2-5, with 11 bases aligning to TRBD1. This CDR3 has 14 amino acids. Germline V gene sequence: CDR1 SGHNT, CDR2 YYREEE (reference sequence). Trimming cost V 3 bases and J 7 bases; bases outside gene matches: 5. The CDR3 loop is CASSSGQGVTTQYF. CDR3 DNA sequence: TGTGCCAGCAGCTCGGGACAGGGGGTGACGACCCAGTACTTC.

V gene TRBV5-4 combines with J gene TRBJ2-2; 7 positions agree with TRBD1. In germline, CDR1 is SGHNT, CDR2 YYREEE (reference sequence). J lost 6 bases, V lost 4 bases, and 9 bases had no gene match. The CDR3 totals 15 residues. CDR3 amino acids: CASSRDRQGAGELFF. The CDR3 coding sequence is TGTGCCAGCAGCCGGGACAGACAAGGGGCCGGGGAGCTGTTTTTT. The full variable domain, in which reference TRBV5-4 and TRBJ2-2 provide the parts outside the CDR3, is ETGVTQSPTHLIKTRGQQVTLRCSSQSGHNTVSWYQQALGQGPQFIFQYYREEENGRGNFPPRFSGLQFPNYSSELNVNALELDDSALYLCASSRDRQGAGELFFGEGSRLTVL.

The CDR3 bases are TGTGCCAGTAAGGAGGGAGTTTACCAAGAGACCCAGTACTTC. Amino acid sequence: CASKEGVYQETQYF. The J gene is TRBJ2-5, the V gene TRBV19; a weak D match, TRBD2 (6 bases). CDR3 size: 14 residues. The V gene lost 7 bases and the J gene lost 0 bases, with 12 bases spanning the gap. Germline assignment: CDR1 LNHDA and CDR2 SQIVND (reference sequence).

This chain links TRBV7-2 with TRBJ2-5; 7 bases line up with TRBD2. Germline V CDR1 and CDR2: SGHTA, FQGNSA. The CDR3 has 15 amino acids. With V trimmed by 2 bases and J by 4 bases, 7 bases remained unmatched. CDR3 amino acids: CASSLNSGKPETQYF. CDR3 nucleotides: TGTGCCAGCAGCTTAAACAGCGGGAAGCCAGAGACCCAGTACTTC.

This clone was counted once. The rearrangement uses TRBV6-5 and TRBJ2-3; TRBD2 agrees at 9 bases. Germline values: CDR1 MNHEY, CDR2 SVGAGI. With 9 bases clipped from V and 4 bases from J, the junction kept 11 bases outside the gene matches. The CDR3 has 15 amino acids. In DNA, the CDR3 is TGTGCCAGTCGCGGGGTGCTAGCGGGACCAGATACGCAGTATTTT. As protein: CASRGVLAGPDTQYF.